The 32 T cell receptor beta chains below were found in one sample sequenced in a study of blood T cell repertoires in COVID-19. Produced via immunoSEQ multiplex PCR; TCRdb's table is partial and in-frame only. The sample gives 100,000 or so clones, more than 80% of which show up once; approximately 13% is in the top ten. Sequencing was done on a sample of peripheral blood. The receptor set was obtained from a human donor in a cohort sampled during active COVID-19.

The chain uses TRBV7-2 and TRBJ2-7; possible D gene TRBD1, 5 bases. The germline CDR1 and CDR2 sequences are SGHTA and FQGNSA. The length of the CDR3 is 15 residues. V was pared by 2 bases and J by 1 base, with 12 bases between. The chain's CDR3 is CASSLQGVRSYEQYF. For the CDR3, the DNA is TGTGCCAGCAGCTTACAGGGTGTTAGGTCCTACGAGCAGTACTTC.

The CDR3 nucleotides read TGTGCCAGCATGCTAGCGGGGGGATCCACAGATACGCAGTATTTT. It encodes CASMLAGGSTDTQYF. The V and J genes are TRBV4-2 and TRBJ2-3; 11 nucleotides align to TRBD2. The V segment lost 7 bases and the J segment 2 bases; nucleotides outside the gene matches: 5. The CDR3 is 15 amino acids. Looked up from germline, CDR1 is LGHNA and CDR2 is YNFKEQ.

The V and J genes are TRBV7-2 and TRBJ2-7; TRBD2 aligns across 13 bases. CDR1 and CDR2 from the germline V gene are SGHTA and FQGNSA. V lost 5 bases to trimming and J lost 0 bases; unmatched junction nucleotides: 4. The CDR3 runs to 16 residues. CDR3 sequence (DNA): TGTGCCAGCAGCCTAGGGACTAGCGGGGCCTCCTACGAGCAGTACTTC. It is translated as CASSLGTSGASYEQYF. Variable domain in full (rest from reference TRBV7-2 and TRBJ2-7): GAGVSQSPSNKVTEKGKDVELRCDPISGHTALYWYRQSLGQGLEFLIYFQGNSAPDKSGLPSDRFSAERTGGSVSTLTIQRTQQEDSAVYLCASSLGTSGASYEQYFGPGTRLTVT.

Here the CDR3 reads CASSLRIGSSGYTF. The CDR3 nucleotides are TGTGCCAGCAGTTTGAGGATCGGCTCCTCTGGCTACACCTTC. This chain joins TRBV28 and TRBJ1-2; D gene uncertain. The CDR3 is 14 amino acids. Trimming took off 3 bases at V and 7 bases at J, with 15 bases between the two ends. Germline V lookup: CDR1 MDHEN, CDR2 SYDVKM.

CDR3 region: CAISGQGLSSYEQYF. The CDR3 DNA follows: TGTGCCATCAGTGGACAGGGGCTGAGCTCCTACGAGCAGTACTTC. This sequence joins TRBV10-3 and TRBJ2-7, with TRBD1 identical over 8 bases. Germline V gene data show CDR1 as ENHRY and CDR2 as SYGVKD. V was clipped by 4 bases and J by 0 bases; unmatched bases: 5. The CDR3 runs to 15 residues.

This chain joins TRBV14 and TRBJ2-3; 7 bases fit TRBD1. Germline CDR1 SGHDN, CDR2 FVKESK. The CDR3 totals 15 residues. Losses at the gene ends were 4 bases for V and 4 bases for J; bases not matched to a gene: 8. CDR3 sequence reads: CASSRSWDSADTQYF. The DNA of the CDR3 is TGTGCCAGCAGCCGTTCCTGGGACAGTGCAGATACGCAGTATTTT. The full variable domain, rest sourced from reference TRBV14 and TRBJ2-3, is EAGVTQFPSHSVIEKGQTVTLRCDPISGHDNLYWYRRVMGKEIKFLLHFVKESKQDESGMPNNRFLAERTGGTYSTLKVQPAELEDSGVYFCASSRSWDSADTQYFGPGTRLTVL.

The rearrangement joins TRBV5-1 to TRBJ2-5; 11 nucleotides match TRBD2. CDR1 and CDR2 from the germline V gene are SGHRS and YFSETQ. This CDR3 spans 17 amino acids. Trimming removed 4 bases from V and 3 bases from J; junction bases left unmatched: 11. The CDR3 DNA reads TGCGCCAGCAGCGGGACCTGGAGTAGCGGGGGGGAAGAGACCCAGTACTTC. The encoded protein is CASSGTWSSGGEETQYF.

The rearrangement links TRBV2 to TRBJ1-2; D may be TRBD1 (5 bases). The CDR3 extends over 14 amino acids. V lost 4 bases, J lost 1 base, and 10 bases lay in between. Germline V gene data show CDR1 as SNHLY and CDR2 as FYNNEI. In nucleotides, the CDR3 is TGTGCCAGCAGTGTGGACACCTTTAACTATGGCTACACCTTC. Protein sequence: CASSVDTFNYGYTF.

This clone was seen only once. CDR3 DNA sequence: TGTGCCAGCCTTTCGAATCAGCCCCAGCATTTT. Its protein is CASLSNQPQHF. This chain connects TRBV6-5 to TRBJ1-5, with D uncertain. The CDR3 extends over 11 amino acids. V was shortened by 8 bases and J by 4 bases, with 6 bases between the two germline ends. Germline V gene lookup returns CDR1 MNHEY and CDR2 SVGAGI.

The genes are TRBV3-1 (or the pseudogene TRBV3-2) and TRBJ2-7, with 7 bases aligning to TRBD1. Germline values: CDR1 LGHDT, CDR2 YNNKEL (reference sequence). The CDR3 is made up of 15 amino acids. With 4 bases clipped from V and 6 bases from J, the junction kept 12 bases outside the gene matches. CDR3 DNA: TGTGCCAGCAGCCCCAACCCCCGGACAGGATTCGAGCAGTACTTC. Protein: CASSPNPRTGFEQYF.

This sequence joins TRBV5-4 and TRBJ2-2; TRBD1 aligns across 11 bases. The CDR3 loop spans 16 amino acids. Trimming removed 2 bases from V and 7 bases from J; junction bases left unmatched: 7. Germline CDR1 SGHNT, CDR2 YYREEE (reference sequence). CDR3 region: CASSLGTGGIIGELFF. CDR3 nucleotide sequence: TGTGCCAGCAGCTTAGGGACAGGGGGAATTATCGGGGAGCTGTTTTTT. The whole variable domain, filled in from reference TRBV5-4 and TRBJ2-2, reads ETGVTQSPTHLIKTRGQQVTLRCSSQSGHNTVSWYQQALGQGPQFIFQYYREEENGRGNFPPRFSGLQFPNYSSELNVNALELDDSALYLCASSLGTGGIIGELFFGEGSRLTVL.

The J gene is TRBJ1-5, the V gene TRBV30, with D perhaps TRBD1 (5 bases). The CDR3 has 14 residues. Between the trimmed V and J ends, which lost 2 bases and 3 bases, there was a span of 11 bases. Germline lookup yields CDR1 GTSNPN and CDR2 SVGIG (reference sequence). CDR3 DNA: TGTGCCTGGAGTCCGCGGGACCCCAATCAGCCCCAGCATTTT. This gives the protein CAWSPRDPNQPQHF.

The chain uses TRBV2 and TRBJ2-2; 10 nucleotides align to TRBD2. The CDR3 contains 15 residues. Germline CDR1 reads SNHLY; CDR2 reads FYNNEI. With 7 bases clipped from V and 4 bases from J, the junction kept 6 bases outside the gene matches. The CDR3 DNA reads as TGTGCCAGCATCCCGGGACTAGCGATCACCGGGGAGCTGTTTTTT. The encoded protein is CASIPGLAITGELFF.

The chain joins TRBV7-9 to TRBJ2-6, with D unresolved. V was clipped by 6 bases and J by 2 bases, with 8 bases between them. The CDR3 covers 14 residues. The V gene's germline CDR1 is SEHNR and CDR2 FQNEAQ (reference sequence). CDR3 residues: CASRDGAGANVLTF. The CDR3, as DNA: TGTGCCAGCAGAGATGGAGCTGGGGCCAACGTCCTGACTTTC.

In this sample, this clone turned up a few times. The gene calls are TRBV29-1 and TRBJ2-7; TRBD1 is a possible D gene (6 bases). With 2 bases removed from V and 8 bases from J, the gap between germline ends came to 13 bases. The germline V gene encodes CDR1 SQVTM and CDR2 ANQGSEA. This CDR3 has 12 amino acids. The CDR3 nucleotides are TGCAGCGTTGAACAGGGGCCCCTCAAGCAGTACTTC. Translating it yields CSVEQGPLKQYF.

The chain has TRBV29-1 and TRBJ1-2; D gene unclear. The CDR3 length is 13 residues. Germline-derived CDR1 and CDR2 are SQVTM and ANQGSEA. Trimming cost V 4 bases and J 2 bases, with 11 bases left between them. The CDR3 reads CSVAYSPNYGYTF. The CDR3 region has the DNA TGCAGCGTTGCTTACAGCCCGAACTATGGCTACACCTTC.

The gene calls are TRBV5-1 and TRBJ2-3; 11 bases fit TRBD2. The CDR3 spans 15 residues. Trimming took 4 bases from V and 4 from J; bases not matched to a gene: 5. Germline CDR1 is SGHRS and CDR2 is YFSETQ. The CDR3 nucleotides are TGCGCCAGCAGCGAACTAGCGGGGGTGGCAGATACGCAGTATTTT. This encodes CASSELAGVADTQYF.

The rearrangement joins TRBV4-1 to TRBJ1-3, with D hard to call. This CDR3 has 13 amino acids. Germline V gene sequence: CDR1 MGHRA, CDR2 YSYEKL. V lost 0 bases and J 5 bases, leaving 5 bases between the germline ends. CDR3 in amino acids: CASSQDRRNTIYF. The CDR3 DNA follows: TGCGCCAGCAGCCAAGATAGAAGAAACACCATATATTTT.

This chain joins TRBV6-5 and TRBJ1-2; no definite D call. Germline V gene data show CDR1 as MNHEY and CDR2 as SVGAGI. The CDR3 runs to 14 residues. V lost 3 bases and J 2 bases, leaving 10 bases between the germline ends. Here the CDR3 reads CASSYGPGNYGYTF. CDR3 nucleotides: TGTGCCAGCAGTTATGGACCGGGGAACTATGGCTACACCTTC.

This chain connects TRBV3-1 (or the pseudogene TRBV3-2) to TRBJ1-4, with TRBD1 as a possible D gene (5 bases). The CDR3 runs 16 residues. Per germline, CDR1 LGHDT and CDR2 YNNKEL (reference sequence). The V gene lost 4 bases and the J gene lost 7 bases, with 19 bases spanning the gap. The CDR3 is CASSPTGGGITEKLFF. The CDR3 DNA reads TGTGCCAGCAGCCCGACTGGGGGGGGAATTACTGAAAAACTGTTTTTT.

This chain links TRBV28 with TRBJ1-5, with D possibly TRBD1 on 5 matching bases. This CDR3 comprises 14 residues. V lost 5 bases to trimming and J lost 3 bases, with 11 bases between them. Germline assignment: CDR1 MDHEN and CDR2 SYDVKM. CDR3 amino acids: CASSIQGLNQPQHF. The CDR3 DNA is TGTGCCAGCAGTATCCAGGGCCTCAATCAGCCCCAGCATTTT.

The chain recombines TRBV30 with TRBJ2-3; TRBD2 aligns across 11 bases. Germline V gene data show CDR1 as GTSNPN and CDR2 as SVGIG (reference sequence). Trimming cost V 1 base and J 3 bases; bases outside gene matches: 6. There are 16 residues in the CDR3. For the CDR3, the DNA is TGTGCCTGGAGTGGAAGACTAGCGGGGTTTACAGATACGCAGTATTTT. Its protein product is CAWSGRLAGFTDTQYF.

This chain uses TRBV12-5 with TRBJ2-1; TRBD2 agrees at 11 bases. This CDR3 is 21 amino acids long. The V gene's germline CDR1 is LGHNT and CDR2 FRNRAP. V gave up 0 bases and J gave up 1 base; unmatched junction bases: 14. CDR3 DNA: TGTGCTAGTGGTTTGGTACCGGGGAGTAGCGGGGGGGCGGCGTCCTACAATGAGCAGTTCTTC. Protein product: CASGLVPGSSGGAASYNEQFF.

This chain joins TRBV12-3 or TRBV12-4 and TRBJ2-3; TRBD1 agrees at 9 bases. CDR3 length: 13 residues. V dropped 5 bases and J dropped 6; count of bases not matched to a gene: 3. In DNA, the CDR3 is TGTGCCAGCAGTCCCGGACAGGGGGATACGCAGTATTTT. Translated, it gives CASSPGQGDTQYF.

The chain links TRBV28 to TRBJ2-7; 11 bases line up with TRBD2. Germline lookup yields CDR1 MDHEN and CDR2 SYDVKM. The CDR3 length is 14 residues. Trimming removed 3 bases from V and 4 bases from J; junction bases left unmatched: 2. CDR3 amino acids: CASSFPSGGYEQYF. The CDR3 DNA reads as TGTGCCAGCAGTTTCCCTAGCGGGGGGTACGAGCAGTACTTC.

This chain joins TRBV2 and TRBJ1-1, with D uncertain. This CDR3 is built from 13 residues. The V gene's germline CDR1 is SNHLY and CDR2 FYNNEI. V lost 6 bases, J lost 1 base, and 9 bases lay in between. The CDR3 spells CASSPLANTEAFF. As DNA, the CDR3 is TGTGCCAGCAGCCCCCTGGCGAACACTGAAGCTTTCTTT.

The CDR3 DNA follows: TGTGCCAGCAGTCCGCGGTACACTGAAGCTTTCTTT. Translation gives CASSPRYTEAFF. This sequence joins TRBV6-5 and TRBJ1-1; D is unresolved. This CDR3 has 12 amino acids. Per the germline V gene, CDR1 is MNHEY and CDR2 is SVGAGI. Trimming removed 5 bases at V and 3 bases at J, with 7 bases between.

The chain couples TRBV9 to TRBJ2-5; TRBD1 matches 7 bases. The germline V gene has CDR1 SGDLS and CDR2 YYNGEE. V trimming: 3 bases; J trimming: 3 bases; junction bases outside the gene matches: 11. The CDR3 extends over 16 amino acids. CDR3 DNA: TGTGCCAGCAGCGCATCAGGGGCAGGGGGTGAAGAGACCCAGTACTTC. It encodes CASSASGAGGEETQYF.

This rearrangement joins TRBV18 to TRBJ2-7; D not certain. Germline loops: CDR1 KGHSH, CDR2 LQKENI. The CDR3 has 15 amino acids. Trimming left V 1 base short and J 0 bases short, with 10 bases between. The CDR3 region has the DNA TGTGCCAGCTCACCACAGTCAGTCTTCTCCTACGAGCAGTACTTC. Amino acid sequence: CASSPQSVFSYEQYF.

V usage is TRBV18 and J usage is TRBJ1-3, with no clear D. This CDR3 is 15 amino acids long. From germline, CDR1 is KGHSH and CDR2 LQKENI. With 4 bases removed from V and 0 bases from J, the gap between germline ends came to 10 bases. The CDR3 nucleotides read TGTGCCAGCTCACTGAGGGTGCTCTCTGGAAACACCATATATTTT. It translates to CASSLRVLSGNTIYF.

This chain uses TRBV5-1 with TRBJ2-1, with 9 bases fitting TRBD2. Germline CDR1 is SGHRS and CDR2 is YFSETQ. The CDR3 has 15 residues. The J segment lost 4 bases and the V segment lost 4 bases, leaving 6 bases of the junction unmatched. Written as DNA, the CDR3 is TGCGCCAGCAGCGTAGCGGGGGACCTTTACAATGAGCAGTTCTTC. This sequence encodes CASSVAGDLYNEQFF.

The chain has TRBV19 and TRBJ1-2; 8 bases line up with TRBD1. The junction had 7 bases not matched to a gene; V was cut back by 3 bases and J by 4 bases. The germline CDR1 and CDR2 sequences are LNHDA and SQIVND (reference sequence). The CDR3 consists of 15 residues. CDR3 nucleotide sequence: TGTGCCAGTAGTATGCCTCGGACAGGGAGCTATGGCTACACCTTC. The encoded protein is CASSMPRTGSYGYTF.